This entry features one T cell receptor beta chain sequence. The sample is drawn from a study of blood T cell repertoires in COVID-19. Study background: Nucleic acid was either cDNA or gDNA, and it came from T cells, B-cell-depleted T cells, or PBMCs.

TCRdb's table, derived via immunoSEQ multiplex PCR, lists solely in-frame clones and lacks some. The table lists approximately 300,000 clones, 70% to 90% of them singletons. The V gene lost 4 bases and the J gene lost 6 bases, with 14 bases spanning the gap. The CDR3 runs 13 residues. CDR1 SGHDT and CDR2 YYEEEE come from the germline V gene. This chain uses TRBV5-6 with TRBJ2-7; D not certain. The source is a woman between 50 and 59 years old with active or convalescent COVID-19. Sequencing used peripheral blood. Here the CDR3 reads CASSKVQVGEQYF. For the CDR3, the DNA is TGTGCCAGCAGCAAGGTCCAGGTCGGCGAGCAGTACTTC.